The T cell receptor (beta chain) under discussion was sequenced for a study of CD8 T cells in ankylosing spondylitis. Notes on the study in general: Earlier studies detected some motif variants in reactive arthritis synovial fluid and blood. Made up of fewer than 10 highly homologous variants, a TCR beta motif appeared characteristic of ankylosing spondylitis blood.

Each CDR3 protein is one row after TCRdb ran MiXCR on the 5' RACE reads. The sample gives 750,000 to 850,000 distinct CDR3 sequences, over 9.5% of which show up once; roughly 0.51% is in the top ten. This clonotype was found a few times. Its antigen is not known. Germline CDR1 is DFQATT and CDR2 is SNEGSKA (reference sequence). Trimming cost V 0 bases and J 3 bases, with 15 bases left between them. The CDR3 runs to 16 residues. The J gene is TRBJ2-1, the V gene TRBV20-1; D unresolved. The sequenced sample consisted of blood, either unsorted or a sorted T cell fraction (not recorded which). The receptor's source is a male donor with ankylosing spondylitis. The CDR3 DNA follows: TGCAGTGCTAGAGATATGGCCACGCTCGGCTACAATGAGCAGTTCTTC. It is translated as CSARDMATLGYNEQFF.